Below, 9 T cell receptor beta chains from the same sample are listed, as sequenced in a study of blood T cell repertoires in COVID-19. Assay: immunoSEQ multiplex PCR; the TCRdb copy retains only in-frame clones and omits some. Here the sample spans approximately 88,000 clones, about three quarters being singletons. The sample consisted of peripheral blood. These receptors originate from a woman older than 75 with active or convalescent COVID-19.

This clone appeared a few times. This sequence joins TRBV9 and TRBJ2-1, with a tentative D call TRBD2 (6 bases). Trimming took off 3 bases at V and 3 bases at J, with 13 bases between the two ends. The CDR3 spans 15 residues. Germline lookup yields CDR1 SGDLS and CDR2 YYNGEE. This chain's CDR3 is CASSASGDFYNEQFF. The CDR3 DNA reads TGTGCCAGCAGCGCCTCGGGGGACTTCTACAATGAGCAGTTCTTC.

The chain couples TRBV30 to TRBJ1-5; a possible D gene is TRBD1 (6 bases). The CDR3 has 14 residues. Germline V gives CDR1 GTSNPN, CDR2 SVGIG (reference sequence). The V end lost 6 bases, the J end lost 2 bases, and 14 bases lay between the germline ends. Here the CDR3 reads CACTQGSGNQPQHF. In DNA form, the CDR3 reads TGTGCCTGCACACAGGGATCGGGCAATCAGCCCCAGCATTTT.

V and J are TRBV7-2 and TRBJ2-1, with 9 bases aligning to TRBD2. Germline V gene data show CDR1 as SGHTA and CDR2 as FQGNSA. The CDR3 has 15 residues. The J segment lost 7 bases and the V segment lost 0 bases, leaving 4 bases of the junction unmatched. The CDR3 DNA sequence: TGTGCCAGCAGCTTAGCCGGGACTAGCTTAAATGAGCAGTTCTTC. Translation gives CASSLAGTSLNEQFF.

The rearrangement joins TRBV2 to TRBJ2-4; D is undetermined. Germline loops: CDR1 SNHLY, CDR2 FYNNEI. V lost 6 bases to trimming and J lost 5 bases, with 14 bases between them. The CDR3 has 14 residues. The CDR3 bases are TGTGCCAGCAGCCCTCGAGTGGCGGAAAACATTCAGTACTTC. Translation: CASSPRVAENIQYF.

Only a few counts were recorded for this clone. The chain combines TRBV7-9 with TRBJ2-7; TRBD1 is a possible D gene (7 bases). Germline V lookup: CDR1 SEHNR, CDR2 FQNEAQ (reference sequence). Trimming removed 7 bases from V and 7 bases from J, with 17 bases in between. The CDR3 spans 13 residues. Here the CDR3 DNA reads TGTGCCAGCATCAGGGGGGCAGGGGGAGAGCAGTACTTC. Translating gives CASIRGAGGEQYF.

This chain links TRBV3-1 (or the pseudogene TRBV3-2) with TRBJ1-2, with D possibly matching TRBD1 (5 bases). V lost 2 bases and J lost 8, with 12 bases in between. CDR1 is LGHDT and CDR2 is YNNKEL in the germline V gene (reference sequence). The CDR3 is 13 amino acids. CDR3 sequence: CASSQRGARGYTF. In DNA, the CDR3 is TGTGCCAGCAGCCAACGTGGGGCGCGGGGCTACACCTTC.

The V gene is TRBV19, the J gene TRBJ2-5, with D unresolved. Trimming took 5 bases from V and 5 from J, leaving 12 bases between them. Germline loops: CDR1 LNHDA, CDR2 SQIVND (reference sequence). The CDR3 consists of 13 residues. DNA for the CDR3: TGTGCCAGTAGTCCCCACTCACAGGAGACCCAGTACTTC. Protein: CASSPHSQETQYF.

The chain employs TRBV19 and TRBJ2-3, with D possibly being TRBD2 (6 bases). Germline CDR1 LNHDA, CDR2 SQIVND (reference sequence). Trimming shortened V by 5 bases and J by 3 bases, and 18 bases separated the two germline ends. This CDR3 contains 16 residues. The CDR3 nucleotides read TGTGCCAGTAGTTCAGGAGGATCCGGGGGAACAGATACGCAGTATTTT. Its protein product is CASSSGGSGGTDTQYF.

The CDR3 is CASSLSRGGEQFF. DNA for the CDR3: TGTGCCAGCAGCCTTTCAAGGGGAGGTGAGCAGTTCTTC. The chain recombines TRBV11-3 with TRBJ2-1; TRBD2 is a possible D gene (6 bases). The germline gives CDR1 SGHNT, CDR2 YENEEA. The V and J ends lost 5 bases and 9 bases respectively, with 14 bases between them. There are 13 residues in the CDR3.